The rows below give T cell receptor beta chains drawn from one sample of a study of identical twins. TCRdb fed the 5' RACE reads into MiXCR, producing one record per CDR3 protein. The table has a few hundred thousand distinct CDR3 sequences, approximately 8% seen once. Another study also made use of these data, one on yellow fever vaccine responses in identical twins.

The sample taken for sequencing was memory (CD45RO+) T cells sorted from blood. These receptors were collected from a woman aged 18-35 years in good health. Each CDR3 is given with its conserved first and last residue. A D gene is named only where the DNA matches it firmly. A row's size may be missing; if present it is once, few, many or a size class.

d_call	j_call	cdr3_length	clone_size	v_call	cdr3_nt	cdr3_aa
-	TRBJ1-1	15	few	TRBV5-1	TGCGCCAGCAGCTTGAAGGCAGGGCTGAACACTGAAGCTTTCTTT	CASSLKAGLNTEAFF
-	TRBJ2-1	19	-	TRBV12-3/TRBV12-4	TGTGCCATCAGTTCCAGGGGTCGGGGGGCCTCGAGATCCTACAATGAGCAGTTCTTC	CAISSRGRGASRSYNEQFF
TRBD1	TRBJ1-2	13	few	TRBV2	TGTGCCATCCAACCGGACAGGGTAGGCGGCTACACCTTC	CAIQPDRVGGYTF
-	TRBJ1-6	12	many	TRBV11-2	TGTGCCAGCAGCAGAGTGGGATCACCCCTCCACTTT	CASSRVGSPLHF
TRBD2	TRBJ2-2	17	-	TRBV27	TGTGCCAGCAGTCGCGGGACTAGCGGGGGCCACACCGGGGAGCTGTTTTTT	CASSRGTSGGHTGELFF
-	TRBJ1-2	11	few	TRBV28	TGTGCCAGCAGTTTTGGGAGTGGCTACACCTTC	CASSFGSGYTF
-	TRBJ2-5	17	-	TRBV7-8	TGTGCCAGCAGCTTAGTTAGTTACCGGACTCCTAAAGAGACCCAGTACTTC	CASSLVSYRTPKETQYF
-	TRBJ1-2	15	medium-sized	TRBV5-1	TGCGCCAGCAGCTTGGGAGGCACGGAAGCCTATGGCTACACCTTC	CASSLGGTEAYGYTF
TRBD2	TRBJ2-3	16	few	TRBV3-1	TGTGCCAGCAGCCAGAGTCCAGCGGGGGCAGGAGATACGCAGTATTTT	CASSQSPAGAGDTQYF
-	TRBJ2-1	10	many	TRBV3-1	TGTGCCAGCGGGAAGTCTGAGCAGTTCTTC	CASGKSEQFF
-	TRBJ2-1	13	many	TRBV7-2	TGTGCCAGCAGCTCCGGGGTTGGCCCAAGGCAGTTCTTC	CASSSGVGPRQFF
-	TRBJ1-1	14	many	TRBV2	TGTGCCAGCAGTGAAAATCAGGGTGGGACTGAAGCTTTCTTT	CASSENQGGTEAFF
-	TRBJ2-3	16	-	TRBV4-1	TGCGCCAGCAGCCAAGATGGAGGGTTGAAGACAGATACGCAGTATTTT	CASSQDGGLKTDTQYF
-	TRBJ1-5	12	many	TRBV7-9	TGTGCCAGCAGCTTAGACGGGCAGCCCCAGCATTTT	CASSLDGQPQHF
-	TRBJ2-3	20	few	TRBV6-2/TRBV6-3	TGTGCCAGCAGTTACTCGCCAGGGATCCTAAAGTTTTCCTCACCAGATACGCAGTATTTT	CASSYSPGILKFSSPDTQYF